The source of this T cell receptor (beta chain) is a study of blood T cell repertoires in COVID-19. Here immunoSEQ multiplex PCR was the method, and the copy in TCRdb shows in-frame clones only, minus some. The sample has 200,000 or so clones, around 81% seen once. This clone was counted between two and nine times. Germline values: CDR1 SGDLS, CDR2 YYNGEE. This CDR3 is 15 amino acids long. V lost 0 bases to trimming and J lost 4 bases, with 13 bases between them. This sequence was found in a woman in her 40s with acute COVID-19. The chain is built from TRBV9 and TRBJ1-2; D is ambiguous. The sample taken for sequencing was PBMCs or T cells enriched from blood (not recorded which). The CDR3 sequence: CASSVGAGSGYGYTF. For the CDR3, the DNA is TGTGCCAGCAGCGTAGGGGCTGGAAGCGGCTATGGCTACACCTTC.